This T cell receptor (beta chain) was captured by sequencing in a study of blood T cell repertoires in COVID-19. Across the whole study: Whether acute or convalescent, the COVID-19 samples came from the United States, Italy and Spain. Sources were T cells, B-cell-depleted T cells, or PBMCs; the material itself was cDNA or gDNA.

The authors' processing: Estimation of nucleated cell counts was performed using reference gene primer amplification. Sequencing was performed with immunoSEQ multiplex PCR; in TCRdb, only in-frame clones are kept and a portion is missing. That table supplies the V and J calls and clone size; D and trimming were determined from the DNA. The table has 63,000 or so clones, about 88% seen once. Germline CDR1 MNHEY, CDR2 SVGAGI. This CDR3 contains 15 residues. J was trimmed by 4 bases and V by 4 bases; bases with no gene match: 8. This chain connects TRBV6-5 to TRBJ2-3; 7 nucleotides line up with TRBD2. The source material was peripheral blood. This sequence originates from a human donor in a cohort sampled during active COVID-19. In nucleotides, the CDR3 is TGTGCCAGCAGTTCAGGCGGGAGCTTCCCAGATACGCAGTATTTT. Amino acid sequence: CASSSGGSFPDTQYF.